This section outlines one T cell receptor (beta chain) sequence together with its context. J was trimmed by 6 bases and V by 4 bases; bases with no gene match: 13. Germline CDR1 and CDR2: DFQATT and SNEGSKA (reference sequence). The CDR3 is 16 residues long. The data were obtained in a study of identical twins. Unique molecular identifiers were present on the cDNA, which also gained a universal primer site by template switching. TCRdb reprocessed the 5' RACE reads with MiXCR, giving one entry per CDR3 protein. This table has about 190,000 distinct CDR3 sequences, less than 20% appearing once. These data were also filed under a second study, of T cells expressing NK-cell markers. Per that study: It was from sorted CD3+CD56+NKG2C+, CD3+CD56+NKG2C- and CD3+CD56-NKG2C+ T cells that TCR beta repertoires came.

The chain uses TRBV20-1 and TRBJ2-1; 9 bases agree with TRBD2. The sequenced material came from CD8+ T cells sorted from blood. The clonotype originates from a young woman in good health. In DNA form, the CDR3 reads TGCAGTGCTACACCCGTTTTAGCGGGAGACCCCAATGAGCAGTTCTTC. This translates into CSATPVLAGDPNEQFF.